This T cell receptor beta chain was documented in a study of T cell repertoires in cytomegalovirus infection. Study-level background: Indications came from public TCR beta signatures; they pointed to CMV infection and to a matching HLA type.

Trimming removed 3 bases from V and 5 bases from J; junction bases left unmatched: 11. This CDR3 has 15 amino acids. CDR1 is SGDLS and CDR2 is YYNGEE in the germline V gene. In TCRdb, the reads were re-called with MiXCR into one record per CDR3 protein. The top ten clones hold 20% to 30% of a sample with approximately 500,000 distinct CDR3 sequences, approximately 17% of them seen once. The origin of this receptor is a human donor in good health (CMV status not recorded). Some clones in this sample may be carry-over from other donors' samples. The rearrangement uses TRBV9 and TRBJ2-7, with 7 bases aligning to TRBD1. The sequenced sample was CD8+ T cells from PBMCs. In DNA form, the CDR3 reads TGTGCCAGCAGCGGCCAGACAGGGTGGGGCAACGAGCAGTACTTC. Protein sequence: CASSGQTGWGNEQYF.